This T cell receptor beta chain was identified in a study of cytomegalovirus exposure and HLA in healthy donors. General study results and limits: Trimming of TCR beta V- and J-genes showed a link, identified in a later analysis, to a missense DCLRE1C variant.

The PCR made use of 60 Vbeta and 13 Jbeta primers. Method: immunoSEQ multiplex PCR; TCRdb's copy keeps in-frame clones and lacks some. The profile covers roughly 80,000 clones, with roughly 83% appearing a single time and 2.4% taken by the ten largest. The junction had 2 bases not matched to a gene; V was cut back by 0 bases and J by 0 bases. The V gene's germline CDR1 is SGHVS and CDR2 FQNEAQ. The CDR3 totals 15 residues. Regarding this clone: Antigen: not known.

V is TRBV7-8 and J is TRBJ2-7, with 7 positions matching TRBD1. The sequence was collected from a woman in her 50s in good health and CMV-seronegative. Material for sequencing was PBMCs. CDR3 in DNA: TGTGCCAGCAGCTTAGCACAGGGGCCCTCCTACGAGCAGTACTTC. Translated: CASSLAQGPSYEQYF.